These 32 T cell receptor beta chains were sequenced from one sample in a study of T-cell reconstitution after alpha-beta-depleted transplantation in children. As it was prepared, the TCRbeta library received unique molecular identifiers. TCRdb reanalysed the PCR reads using MiXCR and keeps one entry per CDR3 protein. Among 200,000 to 250,000 distinct CDR3 sequences listed, 7.5% to 9.5% were seen once. Sequences were derived from PBMCs, mostly from graft donor cells, sampled 360 days after TCRalphabeta/CD19-depleted stem cell transplant. These receptors came from a male patient under 10 years old who had a stem cell transplant for acute myeloid leukemia, so the T cells may come from the graft donor.

The rearrangement uses TRBV7-9 and TRBJ2-7; D is possibly TRBD1 or TRBD2 (5 bases each). The germline gives CDR1 SEHNR, CDR2 FQNEAQ (reference sequence). The germline V and J ends were trimmed by 3 bases and 2 bases, with 14 bases remaining between them. The CDR3 is made up of 15 amino acids. CDR3 loop: CASSFSRDGPYEQYF. CDR3 DNA sequence: TGTGCCAGCAGCTTTTCAAGGGACGGACCCTACGAGCAGTACTTC.

This clonotype was recorded at least ten times. The J gene is TRBJ1-1, the V gene TRBV4-1, with D possibly TRBD1 on 5 matching bases. The V end lost 1 base, the J end lost 0 bases, and 15 bases lay between the germline ends. CDR1 MGHRA and CDR2 YSYEKL come from the germline V gene. The CDR3 has 17 amino acids. The CDR3, as DNA: TGCGCCAGCAGCCAAGCGTCCGGGGCAGCCATGAACACTGAAGCTTTCTTT. This sequence encodes CASSQASGAAMNTEAFF.

The rearrangement uses TRBV15 and TRBJ2-3; TRBD2 agrees at 10 bases. The CDR3 runs to 16 residues. Germline assignment: CDR1 LNHNV and CDR2 YYDKDF (reference sequence). With 0 bases clipped from V and 3 bases from J, the junction kept 3 bases outside the gene matches. The CDR3 DNA reads as TGTGCCACCAGCAGAGAGCCACTAGCGGGGACAGATACGCAGTATTTT. Encoded protein: CATSREPLAGTDTQYF.

This rearrangement joins TRBV18 to TRBJ2-1; the D is unclear. CDR3 length: 15 amino acids. Trimming removed 6 bases from V and 3 bases from J, with 15 bases in between. Germline V gene lookup returns CDR1 KGHSH and CDR2 LQKENI. The CDR3 DNA is TGTGCCAGCTCTCGCTCTGAGACTGTCTACAATGAGCAGTTCTTC. It translates to CASSRSETVYNEQFF. The whole variable domain, filled in from reference TRBV18 and TRBJ2-1, reads NAGVMQNPRHLVRRRGQEARLRCSPMKGHSHVYWYRQLPEEGLKFMVYLQKENIIDESGMPKERFSAEFPKEGPSILRIQQVVRGDSAAYFCASSRSETVYNEQFFGPGTRLTVL.

This clonotype has at least ten counts. The genes are TRBV20-1 and TRBJ2-1; a weak D match, TRBD1 (5 bases). The CDR3 loop spans 13 amino acids. Per germline, CDR1 DFQATT and CDR2 SNEGSKA (reference sequence). Trimming removed 6 bases at V and 8 bases at J, with 17 bases between. The CDR3 coding sequence is TGCAGTGCCCCGAGGACAAGAGAGGATGAGCAGTTCTTC. It specifies CSAPRTREDEQFF.

This clonotype was counted only a few times. V usage is TRBV7-8 and J usage is TRBJ2-7, with 7 nucleotides matching TRBD2. CDR1 and CDR2 (germline): SGHVS, FQNEAQ. This CDR3 is 15 amino acids long. The V segment lost 7 bases and the J segment 1 base; nucleotides outside the gene matches: 10. In nucleotides, the CDR3 is TGTGCCAGCACCTACGGGACGGGGGGTTCCTACGAGCAGTACTTC. Translating gives CASTYGTGGSYEQYF.

Worth noting for this clonotype: With a much larger clone just one base away, this may be a read error. The genes are TRBV19 and TRBJ2-2, with D unresolved. This CDR3 has 11 amino acids. Germline-derived CDR1 and CDR2 are LNHDA and SQIVND (reference sequence). The CDR3 region is CTSMVPGELFF. CDR3 DNA sequence: TGTACCAGTATGGTGCCCGGGGAGCTGTTTTTT.

This clonotype came up a few times. The V and J genes are TRBV7-6 and TRBJ2-2; 7 bases line up with TRBD1. The V segment lost 4 bases and the J segment 3 bases; nucleotides outside the gene matches: 5. This CDR3 spans 15 amino acids. Germline V gene sequence: CDR1 SGHVS, CDR2 FNYEAQ. CDR3 coding DNA: TGTGCCAGCAGCTCTGACAGGGTGGACACCGGGGAGCTGTTTTTT. It yields the protein CASSSDRVDTGELFF.

The V call is TRBV20-1, the J call TRBJ2-7, with 8 bases lining up with TRBD2. Germline CDR1 and CDR2: DFQATT and SNEGSKA (reference sequence). The CDR3 consists of 15 residues. The V gene end was trimmed by 0 bases and the J gene end by 2 bases; junction bases not matched to a gene: 6. CDR3 sequence (DNA): TGCAGTGCTAGAGATGGGACTAGGGGTGCCTACGAGCAGTACTTC. It codes for CSARDGTRGAYEQYF.

V gene TRBV7-9 combines with J gene TRBJ2-1; 8 bases fit TRBD1. The junction had 5 bases not matched to a gene; V was cut back by 5 bases and J by 5 bases. This CDR3 is built from 14 residues. Germline lookup yields CDR1 SEHNR and CDR2 FQNEAQ (reference sequence). CDR3 DNA: TGTGCCAGCAGCGCCAGGGGGCTGGACAATGAGCAGTTCTTC. Its protein is CASSARGLDNEQFF.

The chain carries TRBV5-5 and TRBJ2-2; 8 bases align to TRBD2. J lost 3 bases, V lost 3 bases, and 7 bases had no gene match. The CDR3 is 16 residues long. Germline CDR1 SGHKS, CDR2 YYEKEE (reference sequence). CDR3 residues: CASSSARGADTGELFF. CDR3 nucleotides: TGTGCCAGCAGCTCTGCGCGGGGGGCTGACACCGGGGAGCTGTTTTTT.

The V gene is TRBV7-6, the J gene TRBJ2-2; 9 bases fit TRBD2. The germline gives CDR1 SGHVS, CDR2 FNYEAQ. J was trimmed by 4 bases and V by 3 bases; bases with no gene match: 3. The CDR3 loop spans 15 amino acids. CDR3 loop: CASSFGTSFTGELFF. CDR3 DNA sequence: TGTGCCAGCAGCTTCGGGACTAGCTTCACCGGGGAGCTGTTTTTT.

The table lists this clonotype with many counts. The chain has TRBV18 and TRBJ2-1; D is uncertain. Germline CDR1 reads KGHSH; CDR2 reads LQKENI. The CDR3 is made up of 12 amino acids. The V and J ends lost 3 bases and 9 bases respectively, with 9 bases between them. This CDR3 reads CASSPTMGEQFF. The CDR3 nucleotides are TGTGCCAGCTCACCTACCATGGGTGAGCAGTTCTTC. Based on the CDR3 plus reference TRBV18 and TRBJ2-1, the full variable domain is NAGVMQNPRHLVRRRGQEARLRCSPMKGHSHVYWYRQLPEEGLKFMVYLQKENIIDESGMPKERFSAEFPKEGPSILRIQQVVRGDSAAYFCASSPTMGEQFFGPGTRLTVL.

The sample holds a few counts of this clonotype. This chain links TRBV5-1 with TRBJ2-7; perhaps D is TRBD1 or TRBD2 (5 bases each). The V gene's germline CDR1 is SGHRS and CDR2 YFSETQ. Trimming removed 4 bases at V and 4 bases at J, with 18 bases between. The CDR3 extends over 15 amino acids. CDR3 region: CASSRDGDVLYEQYF. In DNA form, the CDR3 reads TGCGCCAGCAGCCGCGATGGGGACGTCTTATACGAGCAGTACTTC. The whole variable domain, filled in from reference TRBV5-1 and TRBJ2-7, reads KAGVTQTPRYLIKTRGQQVTLSCSPISGHRSVSWYQQTPGQGLQFLFEYFSETQRNKGNFPGRFSGRQFSNSRSEMNVSTLELGDSALYLCASSRDGDVLYEQYFGPGTRLTVT.

This clonotype was counted ten times or more. The chain recombines TRBV5-1 with TRBJ2-1; D is undetermined. The V gene's germline CDR1 is SGHRS and CDR2 YFSETQ. Trimming stripped 4 bases from V and 0 bases from J, with 11 bases between. This CDR3 is built from 15 residues. CDR3 sequence: CASSPTVSSYNEQFF. The CDR3 DNA sequence: TGCGCCAGCAGCCCAACAGTGAGCTCCTACAATGAGCAGTTCTTC. The entire variable domain, with the rest obtained from reference TRBV5-1 and TRBJ2-1, is as follows: KAGVTQTPRYLIKTRGQQVTLSCSPISGHRSVSWYQQTPGQGLQFLFEYFSETQRNKGNFPGRFSGRQFSNSRSEMNVSTLELGDSALYLCASSPTVSSYNEQFFGPGTRLTVL.

This clonotype was seen many times. The chain has TRBV6-6 and TRBJ2-5; possibly TRBD2 for D (5 bases). Germline CDR1 is MNHNY and CDR2 is SVGAGI (reference sequence). Trimming shortened V by 6 bases and J by 5 bases, and 13 bases separated the two germline ends. The CDR3 is 13 residues long. The CDR3 protein is CASRRGSVETQYF. In nucleotides, the CDR3 is TGTGCCAGCAGAAGAGGGAGTGTGGAGACCCAGTACTTC.

The V and J genes are TRBV7-6 and TRBJ1-5; no firm D call. The V end was cut by 2 bases, the J end by 9 bases, with 14 bases between. The germline gives CDR1 SGHVS, CDR2 FNYEAQ. CDR3 length: 14 amino acids. The CDR3, as DNA: TGTGCCAGCAGCTTATGGCCAGACGCTCGGCCCCAGCATTTT. Its translation is CASSLWPDARPQHF.

This clonotype was found a few times. The chain carries TRBV10-3 and TRBJ1-2; possible D gene TRBD1, 6 bases. Trimming stripped 2 bases from V and 1 base from J, with 20 bases between. Germline CDR1 reads ENHRY; CDR2 reads SYGVKD. The CDR3 is 18 residues long. CDR3 in DNA: TGTGCCATCAGTGAGGCGGGGGTACAGGGAAACCGTAACTATGGCTACACCTTC. Its translation is CAISEAGVQGNRNYGYTF.

The chain uses TRBV4-1 and TRBJ2-5; D ambiguous. The V end lost 4 bases, the J end lost 1 base, and 16 bases lay between the germline ends. The germline CDR1 and CDR2 sequences are MGHRA and YSYEKL. The CDR3 has 16 residues. DNA for the CDR3: TGCGCCAGCAGCCCCCTCGCGGACCGGCTCCAAGAGACCCAGTACTTC. It is translated as CASSPLADRLQETQYF.

This clonotype was observed a handful of times. The chain combines TRBV5-1 with TRBJ2-2; D not certain. CDR3 length equals 15 residues. Germline loops: CDR1 SGHRS, CDR2 YFSETQ. V was clipped by 5 bases and J by 4 bases, with 15 bases between them. CDR3 amino acids: CASSYDQALTGELFF. CDR3 DNA sequence: TGCGCCAGCAGTTACGATCAGGCGCTCACCGGGGAGCTGTTTTTT.

This clonotype occurred many times. CDR3 coding DNA: TGCGCCAGCAGCTTGGGGCAGGCCTGGAAGGGGGAGCAGTACTTC. This codes for CASSLGQAWKGEQYF. The chain recombines TRBV5-1 with TRBJ2-7; maybe TRBD1 (5 bases). The CDR3 length is 15 residues. The V end was cut by 0 bases, the J end by 7 bases, with 17 bases between. CDR1 and CDR2 from the germline V gene are SGHRS and YFSETQ.

This clonotype has at least ten counts. CDR3 loop: CASSYTETQYF. DNA for the CDR3: TGTGCCAGCAGTTATACGGAGACCCAGTACTTC. The chain combines TRBV12-3 or TRBV12-4 with TRBJ2-5; D gene ambiguous. The ends were cut back, 4 bases at V and 5 bases at J, with 5 bases in the middle. This CDR3 contains 11 residues.

This clonotype was seen a few times. The chain has TRBV7-2 and TRBJ2-1; no reliable D call. With 3 bases removed from V and 2 bases from J, the gap between germline ends came to 8 bases. The CDR3 extends over 14 amino acids. Germline V gene data show CDR1 as SGHTA and CDR2 as FQGNSA. For the CDR3, the DNA is TGTGCCAGCAGCTTGAGGAGCCCCTACAATGAGCAGTTCTTC. Translated, it gives CASSLRSPYNEQFF. Drawing the rest from reference TRBV7-2 and TRBJ2-1, the complete variable domain is GAGVSQSPSNKVTEKGKDVELRCDPISGHTALYWYRQSLGQGLEFLIYFQGNSAPDKSGLPSDRFSAERTGGSVSTLTIQRTQQEDSAVYLCASSLRSPYNEQFFGPGTRLTVL.

This clonotype was found a few times. J is TRBJ2-7 and V is TRBV5-5; TRBD2 matches 12 bases. Germline V gene sequence: CDR1 SGHKS, CDR2 YYEKEE (reference sequence). Trimming cost V 3 bases and J 7 bases; bases outside gene matches: 8. The CDR3 runs 15 residues. CDR3 loop: CASSWTLAGGIEQYV. CDR3 nucleotide sequence: TGTGCCAGCAGCTGGACACTAGCGGGGGGTATAGAGCAGTACGTC.

This clonotype was recorded many times. The rearrangement joins TRBV29-1 to TRBJ2-1, with unresolved D. Germline lookup yields CDR1 SQVTM and CDR2 ANQGSEA. Trimming pared 5 bases from V and 7 bases from J, leaving 9 bases between. The CDR3 length is 11 residues. In DNA, the CDR3 is TGCAGCGTTACCGATTGGAATGAGCAGTTCTTC. This encodes CSVTDWNEQFF.

Ten or more counts support this clonotype. The genes are TRBV5-1 and TRBJ2-5, with D perhaps TRBD1 or TRBD2 (7 bases each). This CDR3 has 17 amino acids. V was pared by 5 bases and J by 2 bases, with 22 bases between. Per germline, CDR1 SGHRS and CDR2 YFSETQ. CDR3 DNA: TGCGCCAGCAGTCCCCGACCAGGGGGAGGGAGGCAAGAGACCCAGTACTTC. Translated, it gives CASSPRPGGGRQETQYF.

This clonotype was seen ten or more times. The chain joins TRBV7-9 to TRBJ1-4; the D is unclear. This CDR3 has 13 amino acids. The germline V gene encodes CDR1 SEHNR and CDR2 FQNEAQ (reference sequence). Trimming took 5 bases from V and 3 from J, leaving 7 bases between them. In DNA, the CDR3 is TGTGCCAGCAGCGGCCTTTCTAATGAAAAACTGTTTTTT. Translated: CASSGLSNEKLFF.

The rearrangement joins TRBV29-1 to TRBJ2-7; 8 nucleotides line up with TRBD2. Losses at the gene ends were 6 bases for V and 5 bases for J; bases not matched to a gene: 12. Per the germline V gene, CDR1 is SQVTM and CDR2 is ANQGSEA. The CDR3 has 14 residues. As DNA, the CDR3 is TGCAGCGTACATGTAGCGGGAAAGGGGGACGAGCAGTACTTC. Translation: CSVHVAGKGDEQYF.

This clonotype was found many times. The chain recombines TRBV10-3 with TRBJ2-3, with D tentatively TRBD1 (6 bases). The V end was cut by 5 bases, the J end by 1 base, with 10 bases between. The CDR3 runs to 14 residues. Germline V gene sequence: CDR1 ENHRY, CDR2 SYGVKD. CDR3 protein: CAISPGTRTDTQYF. The CDR3 bases are TGTGCCATCAGTCCCGGGACACGCACAGATACGCAGTATTTT.

This clonotype appeared a few times. Germline is not matched at one junction end, which may reflect a read error. The V and J genes are TRBV20-1 and TRBJ2-1, with 14 bases identical to TRBD2. The V gene's germline CDR1 is DFQATT and CDR2 SNEGSKA (reference sequence). CDR3 length: 21 amino acids. CDR3 residues: CCARVLGRGLAGEGSYNEQFF. CDR3 in DNA: TGCTGTGCTAGAGTATTGGGTAGGGGACTAGCGGGAGAGGGCTCCTACAATGAGCAGTTCTTC.

In regard to this clonotype: One end of the junction does not line up with germline, which may come from a read error. The gene calls are TRBV5-6 and TRBJ1-2; D unresolved. The CDR3 is made up of 13 amino acids. Germline V CDR1 and CDR2: SGHDT, YYEEEE. CDR3 in amino acids: CASSLSRPYSYTF. Here the CDR3 DNA reads TGTGCCAGCAGCCTTAGCAGACCCTATAGCTACACCTTC.

Many counts were recorded for this clonotype. The chain joins TRBV7-2 to TRBJ2-7; unclear D gene. The ends were cut back, 2 bases at V and 4 bases at J, with 9 bases in the middle. The CDR3 sequence is 13 residues long. Germline lookup yields CDR1 SGHTA and CDR2 FQGNSA. The chain's CDR3 is CASSLFSLYEQYF. The CDR3 nucleotides are TGTGCCAGCAGCTTATTCTCCTTATACGAGCAGTACTTC.